The next 22 T cell receptor beta chains were all read from a single sample in a study of OX40 agonist ivuxolimab in advanced cancers. Only in-frame clones appear in the TCRdb table, and some are missing; sequencing was by immunoSEQ multiplex PCR. Among roughly 53,000 clones, 93% were seen once, and the ten largest hold around a sixth. Sequencing used CD4+ or CD8+ T cells sorted from blood, obtained in a trial of the OX40 agonist ivuxolimab. These TCRs come from an adult with an advanced solid tumor such as melanoma, head and neck, liver or kidney cancer.

The CDR3 sequence: CASSISEGNTIYF. The CDR3 nucleotides are TGTGCCAGTAGTATTTCGGAGGGGAACACCATATATTTT. The chain carries TRBV19 and TRBJ1-3; a weak D match, TRBD1 (5 bases). Trimming took off 3 bases at V and 7 bases at J, with 10 bases between the two ends. The length of the CDR3 is 13 residues. Germline CDR1 and CDR2: LNHDA and SQIVND (reference sequence).

The rearrangement links TRBV9 to TRBJ2-1; TRBD1 matches 9 bases. Germline V lookup: CDR1 SGDLS, CDR2 YYNGEE. CDR3 length: 16 amino acids. V shed 0 bases and J 5 bases; nucleotides not matched to a gene: 6. CDR3 coding DNA: TGTGCCAGCAGCGTAGACTCCGGGACAGGGAACAATGAGCAGTTCTTC. This gives the protein CASSVDSGTGNNEQFF.

This chain links TRBV7-9 with TRBJ2-4; tentatively, D is TRBD1 (5 bases). Per the germline V gene, CDR1 is SEHNR and CDR2 is FQNEAQ (reference sequence). The CDR3 covers 15 residues. V lost 1 base, J lost 2 bases, and 9 bases lay in between. DNA of the CDR3: TGTGCCAGCAGCTTAGGCCAGGGAACCAAAAACATTCAGTACTTC. The encoded protein is CASSLGQGTKNIQYF. Drawing the rest from reference TRBV7-9 and TRBJ2-4, the complete variable domain is DTGVSQNPRHKITKRGQNVTFRCDPISEHNRLYWYRQTLGQGPEFLTYFQNEAQLEKSRLLSDRFSAERPKGSFSTLEIQRTEQGDSAMYLCASSLGQGTKNIQYFGAGTRLSVL.

This chain connects TRBV28 to TRBJ2-7; D gene uncertain. The CDR3 extends over 14 amino acids. The V and J ends lost 7 bases and 0 bases respectively, with 13 bases between them. Per the germline V gene, CDR1 is MDHEN and CDR2 is SYDVKM. The CDR3 loop is CASKPDMSSYEQYF. The CDR3 DNA reads TGTGCCAGCAAGCCAGACATGAGCTCCTACGAGCAGTACTTC.

The genes are TRBV15 and TRBJ2-7, with D maybe TRBD1 (5 bases). There are 14 residues in the CDR3. Trimming pared 1 base from V and 4 bases from J, leaving 11 bases between. Per the germline V gene, CDR1 is LNHNV and CDR2 is YYDKDF (reference sequence). The CDR3 here is CATSRGRAEYEQYF. DNA for the CDR3: TGTGCCACCAGCAGAGGCAGGGCGGAGTACGAGCAGTACTTC.

J is TRBJ2-1 and V is TRBV11-3; 7 nucleotides align to TRBD2. The germline CDR1 and CDR2 sequences are SGHNT and YENEEA. This CDR3 spans 15 amino acids. The V gene end was trimmed by 5 bases and the J gene end by 5 bases; junction bases not matched to a gene: 9. CDR3 region: CASSHGGSNDNEQFF. The CDR3, as DNA: TGTGCCAGCAGCCATGGCGGGAGTAACGACAATGAGCAGTTCTTC. The full variable domain, completed using reference TRBV11-3 and TRBJ2-1, is EAGVVQSPRYKIIEKKQPVAFWCNPISGHNTLYWYLQNLGQGPELLIRYENEEAVDDSQLPKDRFSAERLKGVDSTLKIQPAELGDSAVYLCASSHGGSNDNEQFFGPGTRLTVL.

The V and J genes are TRBV6-6 and TRBJ2-7, with TRBD2 identical over 9 bases. V shed 7 bases, J shed 6 bases, and the junction held 7 bases outside the gene matches. Germline-derived CDR1 and CDR2 are MNHNY and SVGAGI (reference sequence). This CDR3 spans 13 amino acids. CDR3 loop: CASTLAGAIEQYF. The CDR3 bases are TGTGCCAGCACCTTAGCGGGAGCGATCGAGCAGTACTTC.

The chain employs TRBV4-3 and TRBJ2-3; no clear D. The CDR3 has 13 amino acids. The V end was cut by 0 bases, the J end by 6 bases, with 7 bases between. Germline lookup yields CDR1 LGHNA and CDR2 YSLEER. CDR3 residues: CASSQDSDDTQYF. CDR3 bases: TGCGCCAGCAGCCAAGACTCGGATGATACGCAGTATTTT.

The chain has TRBV28 and TRBJ2-7; tentatively, D is TRBD1 (5 bases). Germline-derived CDR1 and CDR2 are MDHEN and SYDVKM. This CDR3 has 11 residues. Trimming took 8 bases from V and 4 from J, leaving 9 bases between them. The CDR3, as DNA: TGTGCCAGCGTTAACAGGTACGAGCAGTACTTC. Amino acid sequence: CASVNRYEQYF.

The genes are TRBV6-6 and TRBJ2-1; no definite D call. Germline CDR1 is MNHNY and CDR2 is SVGAGI (reference sequence). The CDR3 length is 13 residues. With 2 bases removed from V and 7 bases from J, the gap between germline ends came to 9 bases. DNA for the CDR3: TGTGCCAGCAGTTACCTCCCAGCGAATGAGCAGTTCTTC. Translated: CASSYLPANEQFF.

This clone was recorded once. The rearrangement uses TRBV14 and TRBJ2-2; no clear D gene. This CDR3 has 13 amino acids. V lost 6 bases and J 3 bases, leaving 8 bases between the germline ends. From germline, CDR1 is SGHDN and CDR2 FVKESK. The DNA of the CDR3 is TGTGCCAGCAGTCTCACTCACACCGGGGAGCTGTTTTTT. It specifies CASSLTHTGELFF. Full variable domain (outside the CDR3, taken from reference TRBV14 and TRBJ2-2): EAGVTQFPSHSVIEKGQTVTLRCDPISGHDNLYWYRRVMGKEIKFLLHFVKESKQDESGMPNNRFLAERTGGTYSTLKVQPAELEDSGVYFCASSLTHTGELFFGEGSRLTVL.

CDR3 DNA sequence: TGTGCCAGCAGCGTAATGGGGGCAGGGGGCAGTGAGCAGTTCTTC. Translating gives CASSVMGAGGSEQFF. This sequence joins TRBV9 and TRBJ2-1, with 8 bases that match TRBD1. The CDR3 spans 15 residues. Germline V gives CDR1 SGDLS, CDR2 YYNGEE. Losses at the gene ends were 1 base for V and 9 bases for J; bases not matched to a gene: 9. The whole variable domain, remainder taken from reference TRBV9 and TRBJ2-1, is DSGVTQTPKHLITATGQRVTLRCSPRSGDLSVYWYQQSLDQGLQFLIQYYNGEERAKGNILERFSAQQFPDLHSELNLSSLELGDSALYFCASSVMGAGGSEQFFGPGTRLTVL.

This chain links TRBV27 with TRBJ2-1, with D possibly being TRBD2 (5 bases). The germline gives CDR1 MNHEY, CDR2 SMNVEV (reference sequence). The CDR3 has 12 residues. The V end lost 5 bases, the J end lost 6 bases, and 8 bases lay between the germline ends. The CDR3 loop is CASSAGLNEQFF. The CDR3 nucleotides are TGTGCCAGCAGTGCCGGACTCAATGAGCAGTTCTTC.

The chain carries TRBV4-3 and TRBJ2-3; D gene uncertain. V was pared by 0 bases and J by 4 bases, with 17 bases between. This CDR3 is 17 amino acids long. CDR1 and CDR2 from the germline V gene are LGHNA and YSLEER. The CDR3 DNA sequence: TGCGCCAGCAGCCAAGAGGGCCCTCCATTTATCCCAGATACGCAGTATTTT. Protein: CASSQEGPPFIPDTQYF.

CDR3 sequence reads: CASSQDYRTSGNTIYF. The CDR3 DNA reads TGCGCCAGCAGCCAAGATTACAGAACCAGCGGAAACACCATATATTTT. The V gene is TRBV4-3, the J gene TRBJ1-3; D gene unclear. V was trimmed by 0 bases and J by 4 bases, leaving 13 bases between them. This CDR3 is 16 amino acids long. CDR1 is LGHNA and CDR2 is YSLEER in the germline V gene.

The rearrangement uses TRBV6-5 and TRBJ2-7; D might be TRBD1 or TRBD2, each matching 6 bases. The CDR3 has 16 amino acids. Trimming left V 0 bases short and J 2 bases short, with 14 bases between. Germline-derived CDR1 and CDR2 are MNHEY and SVGAGI. CDR3 nucleotide sequence: TGTGCCAGCAGTTACTCTGCGGGGCAGGGGACCTACGAGCAGTACTTC. This encodes CASSYSAGQGTYEQYF.

V and J are TRBV4-3 and TRBJ2-1; 7 nucleotides match TRBD1. In germline, CDR1 is LGHNA, CDR2 YSLEER. Trimming cost V 1 base and J 1 base; bases outside gene matches: 10. The CDR3 contains 18 residues. The DNA of the CDR3 is TGCGCCAGCAGCCAAGGACAGACAGGGTGGGAATCCTACAATGAGCAGTTCTTC. Translating gives CASSQGQTGWESYNEQFF.

V and J are TRBV7-9 and TRBJ2-1; TRBD2 matches 9 bases. The ends lost 7 bases at V and 4 bases at J; junction bases unmatched: 8. The length of the CDR3 is 15 residues. Germline V gene sequence: CDR1 SEHNR, CDR2 FQNEAQ (reference sequence). CDR3 loop: CASTPATSGYNEQFF. In DNA, the CDR3 is TGTGCCAGCACCCCTGCGACTAGCGGTTACAATGAGCAGTTCTTC.

V usage is TRBV9 and J usage is TRBJ2-7, with 7 bases fitting TRBD1. The CDR3 spans 14 residues. V shed 0 bases, J shed 2 bases, and the junction held 2 bases outside the gene matches. CDR1 and CDR2 (germline): SGDLS, YYNGEE. This chain's CDR3 is CASSVGDSPYEQYF. As DNA, the CDR3 is TGTGCCAGCAGCGTAGGGGACAGCCCCTACGAGCAGTACTTC.

The rearrangement joins TRBV9 to TRBJ1-1; D is unclear. There are 13 residues in the CDR3. The ends were cut back, 4 bases at V and 5 bases at J, with 12 bases in the middle. Germline CDR1 reads SGDLS; CDR2 reads YYNGEE. The CDR3 region is CASSPRGMTEAFF. CDR3 coding DNA: TGTGCCAGCAGCCCGAGAGGGATGACTGAAGCTTTCTTT.

This clone showed up just once. The CDR3 here is CASSLGQGRNEAFF. CDR3 sequence (DNA): TGTGCCAGCAGTTTAGGACAGGGGAGAAATGAAGCTTTCTTT. The V and J genes are TRBV28 and TRBJ1-1; 9 bases line up with TRBD1. The CDR3 sequence is 14 residues long. CDR1 is MDHEN, CDR2 SYDVKM, per germline. J gave up 7 bases and V 2 bases, and 5 bases lay outside the gene matches.

The chain joins TRBV5-8 to TRBJ1-4; D is uncertain. Deletions cut 0 bases from V and 0 bases from J, with 12 bases between. Germline V CDR1 and CDR2: SGHTS, YDEGEE. This CDR3 has 17 amino acids. CDR3 DNA: TGTGCCAGCAGCTTGGATCGGGGAATTACAACTAATGAAAAACTGTTTTTT. It translates to CASSLDRGITTNEKLFF.